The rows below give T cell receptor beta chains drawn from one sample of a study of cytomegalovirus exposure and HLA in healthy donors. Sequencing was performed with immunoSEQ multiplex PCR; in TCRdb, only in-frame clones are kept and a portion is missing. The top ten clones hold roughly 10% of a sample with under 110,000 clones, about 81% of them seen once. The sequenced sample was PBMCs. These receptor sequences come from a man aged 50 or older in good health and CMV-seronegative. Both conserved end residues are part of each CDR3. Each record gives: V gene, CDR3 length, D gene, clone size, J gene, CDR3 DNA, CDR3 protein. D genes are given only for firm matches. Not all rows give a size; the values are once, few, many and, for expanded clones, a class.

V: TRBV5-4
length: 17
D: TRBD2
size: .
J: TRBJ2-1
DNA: TGTGCCAGCAGCTCCTCCCCGCAGCGGGGGGCTTACAATGAGCAGTTCTTC
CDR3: CASSSSPQRGAYNEQFF

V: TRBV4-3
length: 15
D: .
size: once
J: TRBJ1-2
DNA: TGCGCCAGCAGCCAAGATGTGGGCCGGGGCTATGGCTACACCTTC
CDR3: CASSQDVGRGYGYTF

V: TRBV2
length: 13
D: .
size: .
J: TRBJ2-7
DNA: TGTGCCAGCAGATACTCCGGAGGCTACGAGCAGTACTTC
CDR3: CASRYSGGYEQYF

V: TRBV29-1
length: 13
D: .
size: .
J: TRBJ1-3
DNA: TGCAGCGTTTCGGAGGGATCTGGAAACACCATATATTTT
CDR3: CSVSEGSGNTIYF

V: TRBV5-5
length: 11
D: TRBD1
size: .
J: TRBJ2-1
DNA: TGTGCCAGCAGCTGGGACAGGGGGCAGTTCTTC
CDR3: CASSWDRGQFF

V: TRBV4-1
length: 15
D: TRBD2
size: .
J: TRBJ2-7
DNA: TGCGTCAGCAGCCAAGAAAGCGGCGGGGGGTACGAGCAGTACTTC
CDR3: CVSSQESGGGYEQYF

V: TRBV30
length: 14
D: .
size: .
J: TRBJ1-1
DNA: TGTGCCTGGAGTGTAACAGGCATGAACACTGAAGCTTTCTTT
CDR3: CAWSVTGMNTEAFF

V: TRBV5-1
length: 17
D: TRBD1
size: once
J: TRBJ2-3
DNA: TGCGCCAGCAGCTTGGCGGTAGGGTACAGGGGGCCAGATACGCAGTATTTT
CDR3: CASSLAVGYRGPDTQYF

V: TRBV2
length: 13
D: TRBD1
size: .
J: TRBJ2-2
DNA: TGTGCCAGCCAGGGGGCCTTTTTGGGGGAGCTGTTTTTT
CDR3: CASQGAFLGELFF

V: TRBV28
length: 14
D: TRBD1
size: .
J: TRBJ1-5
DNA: TGTGCCAGCAGGGGGACAGGGGGCAATCAGCCCCAGCATTTT
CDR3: CASRGTGGNQPQHF

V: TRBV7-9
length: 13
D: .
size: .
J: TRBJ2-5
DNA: TGTGCCAGCAGCTTAGGTCTCCAAGAGACCCAGTACTTC
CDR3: CASSLGLQETQYF

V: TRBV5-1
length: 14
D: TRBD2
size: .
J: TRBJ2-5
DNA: TGCGCCAGCATGCCTAGCGGGGGCCAAGAGACCCAGTACTTC
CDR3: CASMPSGGQETQYF

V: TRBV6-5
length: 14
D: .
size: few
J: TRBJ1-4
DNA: TGTGCCAGCAGTTACTCGTTGACGGGGGAAAAACTGTTTTTT
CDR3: CASSYSLTGEKLFF

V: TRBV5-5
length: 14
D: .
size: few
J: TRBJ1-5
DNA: TGTGCCAGCAGCTTGACTATACTCGAGGGGCCCCAGCATTTT
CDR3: CASSLTILEGPQHF